This paragraph reports one TCR beta chain. Its antigen is as yet unknown. It may be a read error: a sequence one base away is much more abundant. The CDR3 end shows no conserved phenylalanine or tryptophan, and so a read error is likely. CDR1 is SEHNR and CDR2 is FQNEAQ in the germline V gene (reference sequence). Trimming removed 5 bases from V and 5 bases from J; junction bases left unmatched: 14. The CDR3 length is 17 residues. Hyperthyroidism patients, aged 18 to 65, were newly diagnosed, under 2 months' duration. Clinicians made diagnoses from clinical symptoms, serum thyroxine, TRAb, thyroid ultrasound and orbital computed tomography. RNA transcripts were the template, and TCR beta CDR3 regions were amplified from them. The library came from an HTBI-primed first-round RT-PCR and a second-round multiplex PCR. TCRdb independently ran MiXCR on the multiplex PCR reads; one entry per CDR3 protein. Among around 1.1 million distinct CDR3 sequences listed, 35% to 45% were seen once.

The data were taken from a study of Graves' ophthalmopathy and Graves' hyperthyroidism. Findings of the study overall: Blood samples also showed most expanded thyroid clonotypes exceeding 0.001 frequency. Ophthalmopathy progression was predicted with 70% to 71% sensitivity and approximately 72% specificity.

Sample: peripheral blood or thyroid tissue (not recorded which). This TCR was sampled from an adult man with Graves' hyperthyroidism. This chain connects TRBV7-9 to TRBJ2-5; 10 nucleotides line up with TRBD1. CDR3 residues: CASSDLGQGSVRETQYI. The CDR3 nucleotides read TGTGCCAGCAGCGACTTGGGACAGGGGAGCGTCAGGGAGACCCAGTACATC.